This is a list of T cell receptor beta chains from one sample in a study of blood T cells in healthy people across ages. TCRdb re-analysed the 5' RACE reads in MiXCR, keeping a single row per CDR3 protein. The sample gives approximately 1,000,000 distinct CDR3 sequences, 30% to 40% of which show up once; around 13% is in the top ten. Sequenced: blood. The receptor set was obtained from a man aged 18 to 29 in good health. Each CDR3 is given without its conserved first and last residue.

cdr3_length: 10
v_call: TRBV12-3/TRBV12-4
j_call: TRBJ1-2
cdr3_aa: ASSFGQGGYT

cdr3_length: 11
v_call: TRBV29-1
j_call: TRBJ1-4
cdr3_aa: SASTGEREKLF

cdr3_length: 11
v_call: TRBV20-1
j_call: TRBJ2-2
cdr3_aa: SAGGTNTGELF

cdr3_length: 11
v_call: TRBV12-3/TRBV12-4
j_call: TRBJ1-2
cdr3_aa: ASSLRRDGGYT

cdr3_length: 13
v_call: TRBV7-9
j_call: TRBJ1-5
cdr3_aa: ASSSETGASGPQH

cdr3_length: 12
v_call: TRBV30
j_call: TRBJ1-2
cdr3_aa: AWSSGTGMHGYT

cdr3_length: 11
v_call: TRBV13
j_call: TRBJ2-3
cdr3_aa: ASSPYLTDTQY

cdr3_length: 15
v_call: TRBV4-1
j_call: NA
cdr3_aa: ASSPNGGGVPKNIQY

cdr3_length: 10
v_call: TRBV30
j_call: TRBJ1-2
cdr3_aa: AWSLFNYGYT

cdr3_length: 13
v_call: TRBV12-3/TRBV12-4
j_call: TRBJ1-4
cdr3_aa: ASSLWATGEEKLF

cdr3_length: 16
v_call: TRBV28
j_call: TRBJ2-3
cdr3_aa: ASSSTSLTGGSTDTQY

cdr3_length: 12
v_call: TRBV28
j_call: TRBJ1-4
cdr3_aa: ASSFSGRWGKLF

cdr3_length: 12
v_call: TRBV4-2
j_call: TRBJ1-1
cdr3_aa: ASSPGTENMGAF

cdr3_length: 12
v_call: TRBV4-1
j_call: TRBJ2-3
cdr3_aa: ASSQVPSTDTQY

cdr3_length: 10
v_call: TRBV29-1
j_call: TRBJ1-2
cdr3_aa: SVDGQGYDYT

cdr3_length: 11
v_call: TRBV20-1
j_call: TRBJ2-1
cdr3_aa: SASLDRGRFQF

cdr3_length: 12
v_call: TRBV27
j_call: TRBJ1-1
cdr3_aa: ASSFRSRVERAF

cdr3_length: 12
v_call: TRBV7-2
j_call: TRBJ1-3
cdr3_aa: ASSLQGSGNTIY

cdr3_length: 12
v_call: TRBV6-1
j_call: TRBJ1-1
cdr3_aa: ASSDRQGNTEAF

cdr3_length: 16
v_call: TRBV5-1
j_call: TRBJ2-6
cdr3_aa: ASSPNLVGISGANVLT

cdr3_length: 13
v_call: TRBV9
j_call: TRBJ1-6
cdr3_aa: ASSAGGRGNSPLH

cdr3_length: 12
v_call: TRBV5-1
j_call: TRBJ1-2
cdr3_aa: ASSPDLRVNGYT

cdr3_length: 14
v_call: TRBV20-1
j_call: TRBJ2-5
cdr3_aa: SARDPTSGGRETQY

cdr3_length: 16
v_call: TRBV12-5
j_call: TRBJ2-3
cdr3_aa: ASGIFNKQGAVADKQY

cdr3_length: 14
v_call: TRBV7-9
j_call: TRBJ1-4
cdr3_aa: ASSLGGILVYEKLF

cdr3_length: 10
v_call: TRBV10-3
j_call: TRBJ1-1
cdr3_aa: AIGGVGTEAF

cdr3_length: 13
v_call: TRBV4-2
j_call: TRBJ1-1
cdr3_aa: ASSQVDRVSTEAF

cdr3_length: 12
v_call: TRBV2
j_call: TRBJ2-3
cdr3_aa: ASSEGRIPNTQY

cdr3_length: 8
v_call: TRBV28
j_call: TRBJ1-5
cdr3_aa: ARVNQPQH

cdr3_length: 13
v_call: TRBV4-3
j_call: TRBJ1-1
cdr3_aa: ASSQGAGSDTEAF

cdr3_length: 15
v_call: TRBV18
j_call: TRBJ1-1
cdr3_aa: ASSGSGGATGVAEAF

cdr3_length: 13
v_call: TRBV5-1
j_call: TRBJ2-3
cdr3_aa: ASSLDGTRQDTQY

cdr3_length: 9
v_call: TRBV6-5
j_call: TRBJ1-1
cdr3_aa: ASSYDTEAF

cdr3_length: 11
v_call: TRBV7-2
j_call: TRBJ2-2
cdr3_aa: ASSFFGRGELF

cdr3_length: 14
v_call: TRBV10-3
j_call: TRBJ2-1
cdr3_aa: AISGIAGGALNEQF

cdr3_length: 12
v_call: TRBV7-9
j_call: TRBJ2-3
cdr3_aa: VSSESGGTDTQY

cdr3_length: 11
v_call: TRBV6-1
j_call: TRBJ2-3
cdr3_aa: ASSGRDGDTQY

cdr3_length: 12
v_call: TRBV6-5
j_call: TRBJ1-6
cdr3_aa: ASSFRVLDSPLH

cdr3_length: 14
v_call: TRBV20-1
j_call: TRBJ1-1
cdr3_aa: SARSTTGSNSAEAF

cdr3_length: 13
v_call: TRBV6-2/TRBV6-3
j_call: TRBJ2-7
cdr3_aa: ASSHRGQTTDEQY

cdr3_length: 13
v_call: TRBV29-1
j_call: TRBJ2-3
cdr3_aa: SVEGVRGALDTQY

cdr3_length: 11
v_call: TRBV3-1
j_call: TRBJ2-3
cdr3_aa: ASSQDSAATQY

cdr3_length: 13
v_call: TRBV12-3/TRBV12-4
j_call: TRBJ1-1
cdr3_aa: ASSSLPTGTMTAF

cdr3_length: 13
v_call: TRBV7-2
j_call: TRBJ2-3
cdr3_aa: ASSLDRAALDTQY

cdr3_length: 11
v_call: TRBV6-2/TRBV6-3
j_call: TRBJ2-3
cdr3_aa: ASSWTTLDTQY

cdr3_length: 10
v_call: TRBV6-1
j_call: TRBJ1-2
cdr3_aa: ASSEGRYGYT

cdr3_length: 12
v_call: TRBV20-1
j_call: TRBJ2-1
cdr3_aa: SALTSGGYNEQF

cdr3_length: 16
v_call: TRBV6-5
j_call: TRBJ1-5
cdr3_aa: ASSYSDRALYSNQPQH